One and the same sample provided the 25 T cell receptor beta chains below, sequenced in a study of blood T cell repertoires in COVID-19. Assay: immunoSEQ multiplex PCR; the TCRdb copy retains only in-frame clones and omits some. The table has around 200,000 clones, about 77% seen once. The sample comprised peripheral blood. The origin of the receptors is a woman older than 75 with active or convalescent COVID-19.

The chain carries TRBV21-1 and TRBJ2-7; no check of the table's D call, TRBD2, against the DNA was made. TRBV21-1 corresponds to a pseudogene. The CDR3 has 15 residues. CDR3 sequence (DNA): TGTGCCAGCAGCAACCGGCGGGGGGTCCTCTACGAGCAGTACTTC. Translated, it gives CASSNRRGVLYEQYF.

This clone was recorded once. The chain joins TRBV28 to TRBJ1-6, with a weak D call TRBD1 (6 bases). Per germline, CDR1 MDHEN and CDR2 SYDVKM. This CDR3 spans 13 amino acids. V was clipped by 5 bases and J by 8 bases, with 10 bases between them. The DNA for the CDR3 is TGTGCCAGCAGTCCTTACAGGGATTCACCCCTCCACTTT. Translating it yields CASSPYRDSPLHF.

This rearrangement joins TRBV5-4 to TRBJ1-2; 8 nucleotides align to TRBD1. Looked up from germline, CDR1 is SGHNT and CDR2 is YYREEE (reference sequence). The CDR3 is made up of 17 amino acids. Trimming cost V 4 bases and J 1 base; bases outside gene matches: 12. The CDR3 protein is CASSQVPGQAINYGYTF. CDR3 bases: TGTGCCAGCAGCCAGGTCCCGGGACAGGCGATTAACTATGGCTACACCTTC.

The rearrangement uses TRBV11-2 and TRBJ1-2; 7 bases agree with TRBD1. From germline, CDR1 is SGHAT and CDR2 FQNNGV. The junction had 5 bases not matched to a gene; V was cut back by 5 bases and J by 2 bases. The CDR3 runs to 14 residues. For the CDR3, the DNA is TGTGCCAGCAGCATCGGGACAGCAAACTATGGCTACACCTTC. It specifies CASSIGTANYGYTF.

The chain links TRBV5-6 to TRBJ1-2, with a weak D call TRBD1 (6 bases). The CDR3 totals 14 residues. Trimming stripped 4 bases from V and 2 bases from J, with 12 bases between. Per the germline V gene, CDR1 is SGHDT and CDR2 is YYEEEE. The CDR3 protein is CASSPEGGNYGYTF. Written as DNA, the CDR3 is TGTGCCAGCAGCCCCGAGGGGGGGAACTATGGCTACACCTTC.

V gene TRBV27 combines with J gene TRBJ1-2, with a possible D match to TRBD1 (6 bases). Germline loops: CDR1 MNHEY, CDR2 SMNVEV (reference sequence). The CDR3 is 14 residues long. Trimming took off 3 bases at V and 3 bases at J, with 11 bases between the two ends. The CDR3: CASSLTKGDYGYTF. CDR3 bases: TGTGCCAGCAGTTTGACAAAGGGGGACTATGGCTACACCTTC.

The chain recombines TRBV5-1 with TRBJ1-2; no definite D call. The CDR3 is 13 residues long. V lost 0 bases to trimming and J lost 7 bases, with 10 bases between them. Germline CDR1 is SGHRS and CDR2 is YFSETQ. For the CDR3, the DNA is TGCGCCAGCAGCTTGGGAGGGATTGGTGGCTACACCTTC. Translation gives CASSLGGIGGYTF.

This clone was picked up many times. The J gene is TRBJ2-7, the V gene TRBV28, with TRBD1 identical over 9 bases. This CDR3 spans 16 amino acids. Germline values: CDR1 MDHEN, CDR2 SYDVKM. Germline trimming cut 5 bases from V and 2 bases from J; bases unmatched to any gene: 10. The CDR3 spells CASSAARDRATYEQYF. The CDR3 nucleotides are TGTGCCAGCAGTGCTGCCCGGGACAGGGCGACCTACGAGCAGTACTTC.

This sequence joins TRBV18 and TRBJ1-1, with TRBD1 matching over 9 bases. J gave up 4 bases and V 6 bases, and 3 bases lay outside the gene matches. Germline values: CDR1 KGHSH, CDR2 LQKENI. The CDR3 runs 13 residues. The DNA for the CDR3 is TGTGCCAGCTCGGGACAGGGAGGCACTGAAGCTTTCTTT. Protein sequence: CASSGQGGTEAFF. The variable domain in full, completed from reference TRBV18 and TRBJ1-1, reads NAGVMQNPRHLVRRRGQEARLRCSPMKGHSHVYWYRQLPEEGLKFMVYLQKENIIDESGMPKERFSAEFPKEGPSILRIQQVVRGDSAAYFCASSGQGGTEAFFGQGTRLTVV.

The chain has TRBV25-1 and TRBJ2-2, with D possibly matching TRBD2 (5 bases). Germline CDR1 and CDR2: MGHDK and SYGVNS. The V and J ends lost 0 bases and 7 bases respectively, with 12 bases between them. CDR3 length: 15 amino acids. The CDR3 loop reads CASSEYSGNYGELFF. As DNA, the CDR3 is TGTGCCAGCAGTGAATATTCGGGGAACTACGGGGAGCTGTTTTTT.

This rearrangement joins TRBV3-1 (or the pseudogene TRBV3-2) to TRBJ2-4; no definite D call. This CDR3 has 17 residues. The ends were cut back, 0 bases at V and 3 bases at J, with 15 bases in the middle. The germline CDR1 and CDR2 sequences are LGHDT and YNNKEL (reference sequence). The CDR3 DNA reads TGTGCCAGCAGCCAAGATGGGCAAAGGCTTAGCAAAAACATTCAGTACTTC. This encodes CASSQDGQRLSKNIQYF.

This chain links TRBV7-2 with TRBJ2-3; D is unclear. The germline V gene encodes CDR1 SGHTA and CDR2 FQGNSA. Trimming took 1 base from V and 5 from J, leaving 10 bases between them. The CDR3 contains 14 residues. CDR3 nucleotides: TGTGCCAGCAGCTTAGTTGGCTCAATAGATACGCAGTATTTT. Translating gives CASSLVGSIDTQYF. Based on the CDR3 plus reference TRBV7-2 and TRBJ2-3, the full variable domain is GAGVSQSPSNKVTEKGKDVELRCDPISGHTALYWYRQSLGQGLEFLIYFQGNSAPDKSGLPSDRFSAERTGGSVSTLTIQRTQQEDSAVYLCASSLVGSIDTQYFGPGTRLTVL.

This sequence joins TRBV5-6 and TRBJ1-5; no clear D. CDR3 length equals 15 residues. The germline V gene encodes CDR1 SGHDT and CDR2 YYEEEE. Trimming took 2 bases from V and 6 from J, leaving 15 bases between them. The CDR3 reads CASSLRGSAVQPQHF. DNA of the CDR3: TGTGCCAGCAGCTTACGCGGGTCTGCGGTTCAGCCCCAGCATTTT.

This clone was seen a handful of times. The CDR3 DNA follows: TGTGCCAGCAGCCAAGAAAACAGGGGTCATGGCTACACCTTC. This encodes CASSQENRGHGYTF. The chain recombines TRBV4-2 with TRBJ1-2; 7 nucleotides agree with TRBD1. Germline assignment: CDR1 LGHNA and CDR2 YNFKEQ. The trim removed 0 bases at V and 6 bases at J, leaving 4 bases unmatched. The CDR3 has 14 amino acids.

V usage is TRBV6-5 and J usage is TRBJ1-1; 7 bases are a match to TRBD1. This CDR3 comprises 14 residues. V was pared by 5 bases and J by 5 bases, with 8 bases of the junction left unmatched. In germline, CDR1 is MNHEY, CDR2 SVGAGI. DNA for the CDR3: TGTGCCAGCAGTCAACAGGGGAGAGGGACTGAAGCTTTCTTT. It is translated as CASSQQGRGTEAFF.

Of note for this clone: One end of the junction is discordant with germline, which a read error may explain. V gene TRBV10-3 combines with J gene TRBJ2-7; either TRBD1 or TRBD2 may supply D (9 bases each). The CDR3 is 18 residues long. From germline, CDR1 is ENHRY and CDR2 SYGVKD. Here the CDR3 DNA reads TGTGCCATAAGTGGCGGACAGGGGATTGTAGCGGGGGCTGACGAGCAGTACTTC. It encodes CAISGGQGIVAGADEQYF.

This clone was recorded only once. The chain links TRBV6-5 to TRBJ2-3, with D hard to call. This CDR3 contains 12 residues. The germline V gene has CDR1 MNHEY and CDR2 SVGAGI. Trimming stripped 5 bases from V and 0 bases from J, with 3 bases between. The CDR3 nucleotides read TGTGCCAGCAGTCCTAGCACAGATACGCAGTATTTT. Amino acid sequence: CASSPSTDTQYF.

The J gene is TRBJ2-7, the V gene TRBV4-2; 7 bases align to TRBD2. Per the germline V gene, CDR1 is LGHNA and CDR2 is YNFKEQ. V gave up 8 bases and J gave up 7 bases; unmatched junction bases: 11. This CDR3 region has 13 residues. The CDR3, as DNA: TGTGCCAGCGGGGGGGGGAGATCTGAGGAGCAGTACTTC. Translating gives CASGGGRSEEQYF.

The rearrangement joins TRBV28 to TRBJ1-5; TRBD1 aligns across 9 bases. The germline CDR1 and CDR2 sequences are MDHEN and SYDVKM. The V and J ends lost 6 bases and 3 bases, in that order; junction bases with no gene match: 6. The CDR3 has 15 residues. The CDR3 bases are TGTGCCAGCAGCTCTCACAGGGGGCACAATCAGCCCCAGCATTTT. As protein: CASSSHRGHNQPQHF.

The genes are TRBV7-6 and TRBJ2-5; 7 bases line up with TRBD1. Germline V gene lookup returns CDR1 SGHVS and CDR2 FNYEAQ. Trimming removed 1 base from V and 7 bases from J; junction bases left unmatched: 6. This CDR3 region has 14 residues. The CDR3 reads CASSLGQGGVTQYF. The DNA of the CDR3 is TGTGCCAGCAGCTTAGGACAGGGTGGGGTGACCCAGTACTTC.

J is TRBJ2-3 and V is TRBV28; D is undetermined. Trimming stripped 3 bases from V and 0 bases from J, with 10 bases between. The CDR3 spans 15 residues. Per the germline V gene, CDR1 is MDHEN and CDR2 is SYDVKM. The CDR3 spells CASSFDTRSTDTQYF. In DNA form, the CDR3 reads TGTGCCAGCAGTTTCGATACCAGAAGCACAGATACGCAGTATTTT.

The chain links TRBV5-4 to TRBJ1-3; D not resolved. Trimming stripped 1 base from V and 0 bases from J, with 8 bases between. The germline gives CDR1 SGHNT, CDR2 YYREEE (reference sequence). There are 15 residues in the CDR3. CDR3 loop: CASSLRQSSGNTIYF. CDR3 coding DNA: TGTGCCAGCAGCTTGCGCCAGTCCTCTGGAAACACCATATATTTT.

This clone was seen a handful of times. The rearrangement links TRBV19 to TRBJ2-1, with a possible D match to TRBD2 (7 bases). Germline CDR1 reads LNHDA; CDR2 reads SQIVND (reference sequence). The CDR3 loop spans 13 amino acids. The V end was cut by 6 bases, the J end by 7 bases, with 13 bases between. CDR3 coding DNA: TGTGCCAGTAGGTGGGGGGGCGGGAATGAGCAGTTCTTC. The encoded protein is CASRWGGGNEQFF. Full variable domain (outside the CDR3, taken from reference TRBV19 and TRBJ2-1): DGGITQSPKYLFRKEGQNVTLSCEQNLNHDAMYWYRQDPGQGLRLIYYSQIVNDFQKGDIAEGYSVSREKKESFPLTVTSAQKNPTAFYLCASRWGGGNEQFFGPGTRLTVL.

V and J are TRBV7-9 and TRBJ1-4, with a tentative D call TRBD1 (5 bases). Deletions cut 2 bases from V and 5 bases from J, with 9 bases between. The germline gives CDR1 SEHNR, CDR2 FQNEAQ (reference sequence). The CDR3 is 14 residues long. The CDR3 DNA sequence: TGTGCCAGCAGCTTACCAAGGGGAAATGAAAAACTGTTTTTT. It codes for CASSLPRGNEKLFF.

The genes are TRBV2 and TRBJ2-1; D perhaps matches TRBD2 (5 bases). Germline CDR1 and CDR2: SNHLY and FYNNEI. Trimming removed 1 base at V and 13 bases at J, with 11 bases between. The CDR3 extends over 12 amino acids. CDR3 nucleotide sequence: TGTGCCAGCAGTGAAGAAAGGACTGATCAGTTCTTC. It translates to CASSEERTDQFF.